One sample yielded the 6 T cell receptor beta chains listed below, sequenced in a study of control samples from healthy donors and cancer patients. Data came from immunoSEQ multiplex PCR; TCRdb stores just in-frame clones and leaves some out. The sample holds about 160,000 clones, approximately 94% seen once. Sequencing used blood. The receptors were gathered from a woman in her forties in good health.

V gene TRBV4-2 combines with J gene TRBJ1-1; perhaps TRBD1 as D (5 bases). Looked up from germline, CDR1 is LGHNA and CDR2 is YNFKEQ. The CDR3 contains 14 residues. V lost 3 bases, J lost 0 bases, and 8 bases lay in between. The chain's CDR3 is CASSQTELNTEAFF. The CDR3 DNA reads as TGTGCCAGCAGCCAGACAGAGTTGAACACTGAAGCTTTCTTT.

The chain is built from TRBV2 and TRBJ2-1; no definite D call. The CDR3 contains 14 residues. Germline CDR1 reads SNHLY; CDR2 reads FYNNEI. V lost 1 base to trimming and J lost 5 bases, with 9 bases between them. The CDR3 nucleotides are TGTGCCAGCAGTGAAGGTTTACTTAACAATGAGCAGTTCTTC. Translation gives CASSEGLLNNEQFF.

The chain has TRBV5-6 and TRBJ1-4; D gene uncertain. Trimming took off 0 bases at V and 5 bases at J, with 11 bases between the two ends. Germline CDR1 is SGHDT and CDR2 is YYEEEE. The CDR3 extends over 15 amino acids. CDR3 residues: CASSLAGRENEKLFF. CDR3 coding DNA: TGTGCCAGCAGCTTGGCCGGGAGGGAGAATGAAAAACTGTTTTTT.

V gene TRBV6-5 combines with J gene TRBJ1-2; unclear D gene. The CDR3 has 15 residues. Per the germline V gene, CDR1 is MNHEY and CDR2 is SVGAGI. The V and J ends lost 0 bases and 2 bases respectively, with 10 bases between them. The CDR3 loop reads CASSYSWTANYGYTF. DNA of the CDR3: TGTGCCAGCAGTTACTCGTGGACGGCCAACTATGGCTACACCTTC.

This chain joins TRBV15 and TRBJ1-6, with 7 bases that match TRBD1. Germline CDR1 LNHNV, CDR2 YYDKDF (reference sequence). CDR3 length: 17 residues. The V segment lost 0 bases and the J segment 4 bases; nucleotides outside the gene matches: 6. CDR3: CATSREGQPLYNSPLHF. The DNA for the CDR3 is TGTGCCACCAGCAGAGAGGGACAGCCCCTGTATAATTCACCCCTCCACTTT.

This sequence joins TRBV10-2 and TRBJ1-3, with TRBD1 matching 7 bases. Germline V gene data show CDR1 as WSHSY and CDR2 as SAAADI. The CDR3 contains 18 residues. J was trimmed by 3 bases and V by 6 bases; bases with no gene match: 17. CDR3 loop: CASSLLGGHPDGGNTIYF. CDR3 in DNA: TGCGCCAGCAGCTTGCTAGGGGGCCATCCGGACGGTGGAAACACCATATATTTT.